The following is a T cell receptor (beta chain) sequence with its context. The target antigen is unknown. This entry belongs to a study of immune evolution from preneoplasia to lung adenocarcinoma. General study results and limits: Normal lung had highest clonality; later lesions appeared denser, more diverse.

Assay used: immunoSEQ multiplex PCR; TCRdb lists only in-frame clones, some missing. The repertoire has around 4,100 clones, approximately 80% of them found once; the top ten carry approximately 6.6%. Between the mid-2010s and the late 2010s, patients underwent resection in Japan or China. The CDR3 consists of 14 residues. The germline V gene has CDR1 SGHKS and CDR2 YYEKEE (reference sequence). The V end was cut by 4 bases, the J end by 7 bases, with 14 bases between. This TCR derives from a person aged 50 or older with lung adenocarcinoma. What was sequenced was FFPE minimally invasive lung adenocarcinoma tissue. The chain combines TRBV5-5 with TRBJ2-2; TRBD1 might be the D (6 bases). CDR3 residues: CASSLTGWGGELFF. As DNA, the CDR3 is TGTGCCAGCAGCCTCACAGGGTGGGGCGGGGAGCTGTTTTTT. Full variable domain (outside the CDR3, taken from reference TRBV5-5 and TRBJ2-2): DAGVTQSPTHLIKTRGQQVTLRCSPISGHKSVSWYQQVLGQGPQFIFQYYEKEERGRGNFPDRFSARQFPNYSSELNVNALLLGDSALYLCASSLTGWGGELFFGEGSRLTVL.